Listed here are 25 T cell receptor beta chains from one sample, sequenced in a study of identical twins. Each CDR3 protein is one row after TCRdb ran MiXCR on the 5' RACE reads. The sample has about 570,000 distinct CDR3 sequences, 9.5% to 10% seen once. These data were also filed under a second study, of yellow fever vaccine responses in identical twins.

The sample comprised PBMCs. Receptor source: a woman under 30 in good health.

The V and J genes are TRBV29-1 and TRBJ2-4, with D unclear. The CDR3 spans 15 residues. Trimming took 5 bases from V and 6 from J, leaving 20 bases between them. Germline lookup yields CDR1 SQVTM and CDR2 ANQGSEA. The CDR3: CSVNEVSPPGNIQYF. CDR3 coding DNA: TGCAGCGTTAATGAGGTTTCCCCTCCCGGAAACATTCAGTACTTC.

In its sample, this clonotype was seen many times. This sequence joins TRBV11-2 and TRBJ2-1; D unclear. The CDR3 extends over 16 amino acids. The V gene lost 2 bases and the J gene lost 3 bases, with 14 bases spanning the gap. Germline V gene data show CDR1 as SGHAT and CDR2 as FQNNGV. The CDR3 loop is CASSLNRVHYYNEQFF. The CDR3 DNA reads as TGTGCCAGCAGCTTAAACCGTGTCCACTACTACAATGAGCAGTTCTTC.

This clonotype was recorded a few times. CDR3 in amino acids: CASRRQWGETQYF. DNA of the CDR3: TGTGCCAGCAGAAGACAGTGGGGCGAGACCCAGTACTTC. V usage is TRBV6-6 and J usage is TRBJ2-5, with a tentative D call TRBD1 (5 bases). CDR1 is MNHNY and CDR2 is SVGAGI in the germline V gene (reference sequence). V dropped 6 bases and J dropped 5 bases, with 13 bases sitting between them. The CDR3 loop spans 13 amino acids.

The chain combines TRBV20-1 with TRBJ2-3; 9 nucleotides align to TRBD1. This CDR3 has 15 amino acids. Germline V lookup: CDR1 DFQATT, CDR2 SNEGSKA (reference sequence). With V trimmed by 5 bases and J by 7 bases, 13 bases remained unmatched. Here the CDR3 DNA reads TGCAGTGCTGGAGCCGGGACAGGGACGAGGAATACGCAGTATTTT. Translation gives CSAGAGTGTRNTQYF.

The sample holds many counts of this clonotype. The chain couples TRBV7-9 to TRBJ2-3; 7 bases agree with TRBD2. Losses at the gene ends were 5 bases for V and 0 bases for J; bases not matched to a gene: 5. The CDR3 runs to 15 residues. Germline CDR1 SEHNR, CDR2 FQNEAQ (reference sequence). The CDR3 DNA is TGTGCCAGCAGCCACACTAGCGTTAGCACAGATACGCAGTATTTT. Amino acid sequence: CASSHTSVSTDTQYF.

The V call is TRBV7-2, the J call TRBJ2-7, with D possibly matching TRBD1 (6 bases). The CDR3 runs 15 residues. The V and J ends lost 0 bases and 4 bases respectively, with 13 bases between them. Germline V gene sequence: CDR1 SGHTA, CDR2 FQGNSA. The CDR3 reads CASSLAAGALYEQYF. The CDR3 DNA follows: TGTGCCAGCAGCTTAGCGGCAGGGGCCTTATACGAGCAGTACTTC.

This clonotype came up many times. The J gene is TRBJ2-2, the V gene TRBV20-1; D not resolved. The CDR3 is 15 residues long. V lost 0 bases, J lost 0 bases, and 8 bases lay in between. The V gene's germline CDR1 is DFQATT and CDR2 SNEGSKA (reference sequence). The CDR3 DNA reads TGCAGTGCTAGAGACGGCAGAGCGAACACCGGGGAGCTGTTTTTT. Translation gives CSARDGRANTGELFF.

This clonotype was counted at least ten times. The V gene is TRBV2, the J gene TRBJ2-7, with TRBD2 matching over 9 bases. CDR1 and CDR2 (germline): SNHLY, FYNNEI. The CDR3 has 14 amino acids. With V trimmed by 4 bases and J by 7 bases, 8 bases remained unmatched. The CDR3 sequence: CASSGAGGRGEQYF. The DNA for the CDR3 is TGTGCCAGCAGTGGAGCGGGGGGACGTGGGGAGCAGTACTTC. The full variable domain, in which reference TRBV2 and TRBJ2-7 provide the parts outside the CDR3, is EPEVTQTPSHQVTQMGQEVILRCVPISNHLYFYWYRQILGQKVEFLVSFYNNEISEKSEIFDDQFSVERPDGSNFTLKIRSTKLEDSAMYFCASSGAGGRGEQYFGPGTRLTVT.

The CDR3: CASSPHRRGARTDTQYF. CDR3 coding DNA: TGTGCCAGCAGCCCTCACAGGAGGGGGGCCCGGACAGATACGCAGTATTTT. V is TRBV12-3 or TRBV12-4 and J is TRBJ2-3, with D perhaps TRBD1 or TRBD2 (6 bases each). CDR3 length: 17 residues. Deletions cut 6 bases from V and 3 bases from J, with 22 bases between.

Ten or more counts support this clonotype. This chain joins TRBV2 and TRBJ1-4; D unclear. The CDR3 spans 14 residues. The V gene lost 8 bases and the J gene lost 10 bases, with 20 bases spanning the gap. CDR1 is SNHLY and CDR2 is FYNNEI in the germline V gene. CDR3 region: CASLRNRAGLKLFF. CDR3 bases: TGTGCCAGCCTACGGAACCGGGCAGGACTAAAACTGTTTTTT.

This clonotype showed up just a few times. The chain combines TRBV20-1 with TRBJ2-2; D might be TRBD1 (6 bases). The germline CDR1 and CDR2 sequences are DFQATT and SNEGSKA (reference sequence). V lost 5 bases and J lost 0, with 10 bases in between. This CDR3 region has 14 residues. CDR3 nucleotide sequence: TGCAGTGCTTCAGGGGATCCGAACACCGGGGAGCTGTTTTTT. This sequence encodes CSASGDPNTGELFF.

V and J are TRBV5-1 and TRBJ2-2; D assignment may be TRBD1 or TRBD2 (5 bases each). The V gene lost 2 bases and the J gene lost 6 bases, with 14 bases spanning the gap. The CDR3 contains 15 residues. Germline values: CDR1 SGHRS, CDR2 YFSETQ. The DNA of the CDR3 is TGCGCCAGCAGCTTAGGGACCGCAGTCGCCGGGGAGCTGTTTTTT. Its protein is CASSLGTAVAGELFF.

This CDR3 is CASSFPGTYNEQFF. For the CDR3, the DNA is TGTGCCAGCAGTTTTCCCGGGACTTACAATGAGCAGTTCTTC. J is TRBJ2-1 and V is TRBV27; TRBD2 is a possible D gene (6 bases). The CDR3 consists of 14 residues. Germline lookup yields CDR1 MNHEY and CDR2 SMNVEV (reference sequence). Trimming left V 3 bases short and J 4 bases short, with 10 bases between.

This sequence joins TRBV20-1 and TRBJ1-5, with D perhaps TRBD1 (5 bases). The CDR3 has 14 amino acids. Trimming took 3 bases from V and 3 from J, leaving 12 bases between them. Germline V CDR1 and CDR2: DFQATT, SNEGSKA (reference sequence). The CDR3 here is CSARGRRFNQPQHF. The CDR3 coding sequence is TGCAGTGCTAGGGGACGGCGATTCAATCAGCCCCAGCATTTT.

The chain links TRBV20-1 to TRBJ2-3; D gene uncertain. Germline CDR1 and CDR2: DFQATT and SNEGSKA (reference sequence). The ends were cut back, 6 bases at V and 4 bases at J, with 8 bases in the middle. The CDR3 has 11 amino acids. CDR3: CSALSADTQYF. CDR3 in DNA: TGCAGTGCGTTGAGCGCAGATACGCAGTATTTT.

In this sample, this clonotype turned up many times. This CDR3 is CASSLVGVYEQYF. DNA for the CDR3: TGTGCCAGCAGCCTAGTTGGGGTCTACGAGCAGTACTTC. The chain has TRBV7-9 and TRBJ2-7, with D unclear. The CDR3 is 13 amino acids. Trimming took off 5 bases at V and 3 bases at J, with 11 bases between the two ends. Germline CDR1 SEHNR, CDR2 FQNEAQ (reference sequence).

The gene calls are TRBV6-1 and TRBJ2-1, with a weak D call TRBD2 (5 bases). V was trimmed by 7 bases and J by 3 bases, leaving 7 bases between them. From germline, CDR1 is MNHNS and CDR2 SASEGT. The CDR3 is made up of 12 amino acids. The CDR3 sequence is CASTGSYNEQFF. The DNA for the CDR3 is TGTGCCAGCACTGGGAGCTACAATGAGCAGTTCTTC.

This clonotype has a handful of counts. V and J are TRBV20-1 and TRBJ1-4; a weak D match, TRBD1 (6 bases). The CDR3 has 14 amino acids. Germline V CDR1 and CDR2: DFQATT, SNEGSKA (reference sequence). V shed 4 bases and J shed 8 bases, with 17 bases lying between them. DNA of the CDR3: TGCAGTGCTAATTTTTTACAGGGAAGAGAAAAACTGTTTTTT. It codes for CSANFLQGREKLFF.

The genes are TRBV15 and TRBJ2-2; no definite D call. The CDR3 is made up of 14 amino acids. V gave up 3 bases and J gave up 4 bases, with 9 bases separating them. Per the germline V gene, CDR1 is LNHNV and CDR2 is YYDKDF (reference sequence). The CDR3 sequence is CATSSRFVTGELFF. The CDR3 region has the DNA TGTGCCACCAGCAGCCGTTTTGTCACCGGGGAGCTGTTTTTT.

The CDR3 bases are TGTGCCAGCAGCCTCGGACAGGGGGCTTATGAGCAGTTCTTC. This gives the protein CASSLGQGAYEQFF. The chain couples TRBV7-2 to TRBJ2-1; 11 bases agree with TRBD1. J gave up 8 bases and V 5 bases, and 5 bases lay outside the gene matches. Germline assignment: CDR1 SGHTA and CDR2 FQGNSA. The CDR3 runs 14 residues.

This clonotype came up many times. This sequence joins TRBV29-1 and TRBJ2-1; D unclear. The germline V and J ends were trimmed by 5 bases and 7 bases, with 6 bases remaining between them. The CDR3 runs 10 residues. Germline CDR1 is SQVTM and CDR2 is ANQGSEA. CDR3 protein: CSVRVNEQFF. CDR3 DNA: TGCAGCGTTAGGGTGAATGAGCAGTTCTTC.

There are a few counts of this clonotype. The chain has TRBV20-1 and TRBJ2-5, with D perhaps TRBD1 or TRBD2 (5 bases each). The CDR3 totals 14 residues. V lost 5 bases, J lost 0 bases, and 13 bases lay in between. CDR1 is DFQATT, CDR2 SNEGSKA, per germline (reference sequence). Here the CDR3 reads CSAGPGRYQETQYF. The CDR3 bases are TGCAGTGCTGGACCGGGACGGTACCAAGAGACCCAGTACTTC.

About this clonotype itself: Being one base from a much bigger clone, this may be a read error. V usage is TRBV2 and J usage is TRBJ2-7; D is perhaps TRBD1 (7 bases). Looked up from germline, CDR1 is SNHLY and CDR2 is FYNNEI. This CDR3 has 15 residues. In DNA, the CDR3 is TGTGCCAGCGGTGACCGCGCGGGACCAGGGGGCGAGCAGTACTTC. Its protein is CASGDRAGPGGEQYF. The entire variable domain, with the rest obtained from reference TRBV2 and TRBJ2-7, is as follows: EPEVTQTPSHQVTQMGQEVILRCVPISNHLYFYWYRQILGQKVEFLVSFYNNEISEKSEIFDDQFSVERPDGSNFTLKIRSTKLEDSAMYFCASGDRAGPGGEQYFGPGTRLTVT.

This clonotype occurred many times. CDR3 DNA: TGTGCCAGCAGCGTAGGGGGCCCCAGCGGTTACAATGAGCAGTTCTTC. Its protein is CASSVGGPSGYNEQFF. The genes are TRBV9 and TRBJ2-1, with D possibly called TRBD1 or TRBD2 (5 bases each). Germline CDR1 SGDLS, CDR2 YYNGEE. The CDR3 is made up of 16 amino acids. The V end was cut by 0 bases, the J end by 4 bases, with 14 bases between. Full variable domain (outside the CDR3, taken from reference TRBV9 and TRBJ2-1): DSGVTQTPKHLITATGQRVTLRCSPRSGDLSVYWYQQSLDQGLQFLIQYYNGEERAKGNILERFSAQQFPDLHSELNLSSLELGDSALYFCASSVGGPSGYNEQFFGPGTRLTVL.

This clonotype was observed a few times. The DNA of the CDR3 is TGTGCCAGCAGTGATTCCAGGGACGGAAATCAGCCCCAGCATTTT. Translation gives CASSDSRDGNQPQHF. The V call is TRBV25-1, the J call TRBJ1-5; TRBD1 might be the D (5 bases). The germline V gene encodes CDR1 MGHDK and CDR2 SYGVNS. The CDR3 sequence is 15 residues long. V shed 3 bases and J shed 4 bases, with 13 bases lying between them. Full variable domain (missing parts from reference TRBV25-1 and TRBJ1-5): EADIYQTPRYLVIGTGKKITLECSQTMGHDKMYWYQQDPGMELHLIHYSYGVNSTEKGDLSSESTVSRIRTEHFPLTLESARPSHTSQYLCASSDSRDGNQPQHFGDGTRLSIL.